The following is a T cell receptor beta chain sequence with its context. Its matching antigen is unknown. Germline loops: CDR1 SGHRS, CDR2 YFSETQ. There are 17 residues in the CDR3. Trimming pared 4 bases from V and 7 bases from J, leaving 21 bases between. The data are from a study of siplizumab effects on memory and regulatory T cells. This table comes from immunoSEQ multiplex PCR, and its TCRdb copy is limited to in-frame clones, with some not included. The table records some 120,000 clones, roughly 93% of them present only once. Study results and limitations: The study found naive T cells seemingly more diverse than memory cells and seemingly major alloresponse contributors. Siplizumab significantly brought down the alloreactive sequences that trace back to unstimulated CD4+ memory cells.

The TCR sequence derives from a human donor in good health. Sequencing was done on a sample of non-Treg CD4+ T cells sorted from blood. The rearrangement uses TRBV5-1 and TRBJ1-6, with a tentative D call TRBD1 (6 bases). The CDR3: CASSPTGNGVVNSPLHF. DNA for the CDR3: TGCGCCAGCAGCCCGACAGGCAACGGGGTAGTCAATTCACCCCTCCACTTT.